The entry that follows covers one T cell receptor beta chain sequence. The sample belongs to a study of blood T cell repertoires in COVID-19. In the study overall: Acute and convalescent COVID-19 specimens originated in the United States, Italy and Spain. T cells, B-cell-depleted T cells, or PBMCs supplied cDNA or gDNA.

CDR1 SGDLS and CDR2 YYNGEE come from the germline V gene. The CDR3 is 12 residues long. Trimming stripped 8 bases from V and 2 bases from J, with 10 bases between. The protocol was immunoSEQ multiplex PCR, while the TCRdb copy is restricted to in-frame clones and leaves out a portion. Of 350,000 to 400,000 clones listed, 89% are singletons. Participant age was roughly 18 to 90 years, and participants resided in fewer than 25 US areas. Recovery meant two consecutive negative NP/OP PCR tests, professional clearance, or resolved symptoms. V is TRBV9 and J is TRBJ1-2, with unresolved D. Material for sequencing was PBMCs or T cells enriched from blood (not recorded which). This receptor was identified in a woman in her 30s who had recovered from COVID-19. CDR3 protein: CASTHGNYGYTF. The CDR3 coding sequence is TGTGCCAGTACCCACGGGAACTATGGCTACACCTTC.